Included here is one TCR beta chain sequence, with context. This sample was taken from a study of cytomegalovirus exposure and HLA in healthy donors. PCR involved 60 Vbeta and 13 Jbeta primers. Method: immunoSEQ multiplex PCR; TCRdb's copy keeps in-frame clones and lacks some. The repertoire consists of approximately 200,000 clones, with roughly 77% occurring once and the leading ten covering around 3.3%. This CDR3 region has 12 residues. V shed 3 bases, J shed 6 bases, and the junction held 2 bases outside the gene matches. CDR1 and CDR2 (germline): SEHNR, FQNEAQ (reference sequence). The chain recombines TRBV7-9 with TRBJ2-7, with TRBD1 identical over 7 bases. Source material: PBMCs. The sequence came from a woman between 25 and 40 years old in good health and CMV-seropositive. The CDR3 DNA is TGTGCCAGCAGCTTGACAGGGCCCGAGCAGTACTTC. This translates into CASSLTGPEQYF.